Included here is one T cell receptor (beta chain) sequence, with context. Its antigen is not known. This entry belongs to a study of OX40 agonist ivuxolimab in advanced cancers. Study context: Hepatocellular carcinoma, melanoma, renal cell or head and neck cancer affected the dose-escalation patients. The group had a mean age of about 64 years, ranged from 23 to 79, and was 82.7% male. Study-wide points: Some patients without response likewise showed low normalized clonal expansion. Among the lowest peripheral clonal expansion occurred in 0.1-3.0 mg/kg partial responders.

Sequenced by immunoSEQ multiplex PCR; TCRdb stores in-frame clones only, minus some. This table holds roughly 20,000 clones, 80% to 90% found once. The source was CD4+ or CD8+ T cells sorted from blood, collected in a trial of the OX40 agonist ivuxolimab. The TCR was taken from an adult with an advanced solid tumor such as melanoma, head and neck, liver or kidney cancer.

CDR3 amino acids: CSVVLLKDSEAFF. The CDR3 DNA is TGCAGCGTTGTCCTGCTCAAGGACTCTGAAGCTTTCTTT. The V gene is TRBV29-1, the J gene TRBJ1-1, with D hard to call. CDR3 length: 13 residues. Looked up from germline, CDR1 is SQVTM and CDR2 is ANQGSEA. V lost 4 bases and J lost 6, with 15 bases in between.